This T cell receptor (beta chain) was recorded in a study of blood T cell repertoires in COVID-19. Overall study context: Acute-phase and convalescent COVID-19 samples originated in the United States, Italy and Spain. Sample material is recorded as cDNA or gDNA derived from T cells, B-cell-depleted T cells, or PBMCs.

Germline V CDR1 and CDR2: ENHRY, SYGVKD. The CDR3 has 13 residues. Trimming shortened V by 8 bases and J by 2 bases, and 12 bases separated the two germline ends. This clone was seen only a few times. TCRdb keeps only in-frame clones here, not all; method: immunoSEQ multiplex PCR. The data show over 150,000 clones, 90% to 95% seen once. The sequence derives from a man aged 50 to 60 with acute or convalescent COVID-19. Sample: peripheral blood. The rearrangement joins TRBV10-3 to TRBJ1-2; TRBD1 might be the D (6 bases). DNA of the CDR3: TGTGCCATCTCCGGGACACCAAACTATGGCTACACCTTC. Residues: CAISGTPNYGYTF.